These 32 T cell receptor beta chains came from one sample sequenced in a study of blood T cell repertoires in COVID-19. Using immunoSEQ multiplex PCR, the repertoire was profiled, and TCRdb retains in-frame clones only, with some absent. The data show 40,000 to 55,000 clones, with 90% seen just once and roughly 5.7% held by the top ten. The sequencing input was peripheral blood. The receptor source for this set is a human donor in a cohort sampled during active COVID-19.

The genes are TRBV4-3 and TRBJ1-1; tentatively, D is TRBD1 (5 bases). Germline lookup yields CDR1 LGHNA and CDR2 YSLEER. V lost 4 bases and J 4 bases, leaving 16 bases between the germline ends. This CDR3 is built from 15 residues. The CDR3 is CASSPQRGSFTEAFF. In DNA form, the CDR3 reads TGCGCCAGCAGCCCCCAGCGGGGGTCTTTCACTGAAGCTTTCTTT.

CDR3 residues: CASKSGGGTPQHF. Here the CDR3 DNA reads TGTGCCAGCAAAAGCGGGGGGGGGACGCCCCAGCATTTT. The chain joins TRBV12-3 or TRBV12-4 to TRBJ1-5; possibly TRBD1 for D (5 bases). Trimming took 7 bases from V and 9 from J, leaving 16 bases between them. The CDR3 runs to 13 residues.

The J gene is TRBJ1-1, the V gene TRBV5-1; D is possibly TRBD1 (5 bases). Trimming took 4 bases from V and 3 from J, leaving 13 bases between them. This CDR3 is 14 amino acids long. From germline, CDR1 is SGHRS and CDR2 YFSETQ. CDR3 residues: CASSVQGKYTEAFF. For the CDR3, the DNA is TGCGCCAGCAGCGTCCAGGGTAAATACACTGAAGCTTTCTTT.

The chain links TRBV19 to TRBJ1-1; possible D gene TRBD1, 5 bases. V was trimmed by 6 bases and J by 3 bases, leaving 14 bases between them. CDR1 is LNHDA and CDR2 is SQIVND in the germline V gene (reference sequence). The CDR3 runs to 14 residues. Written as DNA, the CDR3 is TGTGCCAGTAGATTTTCACAGGAATACACTGAAGCTTTCTTT. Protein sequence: CASRFSQEYTEAFF.

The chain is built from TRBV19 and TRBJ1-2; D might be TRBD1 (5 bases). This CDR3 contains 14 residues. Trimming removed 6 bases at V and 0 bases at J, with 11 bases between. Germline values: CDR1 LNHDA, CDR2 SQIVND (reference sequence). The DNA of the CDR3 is TGTGCCAGTAGGACAGCCTCACCTAACTATGGCTACACCTTC. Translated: CASRTASPNYGYTF. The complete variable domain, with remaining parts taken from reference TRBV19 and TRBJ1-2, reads DGGITQSPKYLFRKEGQNVTLSCEQNLNHDAMYWYRQDPGQGLRLIYYSQIVNDFQKGDIAEGYSVSREKKESFPLTVTSAQKNPTAFYLCASRTASPNYGYTFGSGTRLTVV.

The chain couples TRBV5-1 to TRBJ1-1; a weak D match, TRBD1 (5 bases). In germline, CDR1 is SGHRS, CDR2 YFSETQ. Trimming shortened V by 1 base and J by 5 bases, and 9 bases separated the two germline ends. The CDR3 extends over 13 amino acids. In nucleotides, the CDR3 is TGCGCCAGCAGCTTGTGGGGGGAGACTGAAGCTTTCTTT. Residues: CASSLWGETEAFF.

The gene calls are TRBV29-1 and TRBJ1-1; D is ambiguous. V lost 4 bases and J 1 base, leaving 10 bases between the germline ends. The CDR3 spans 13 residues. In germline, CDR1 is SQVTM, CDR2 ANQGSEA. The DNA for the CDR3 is TGCAGCGTTGCCCCGCGACAGAACACTGAAGCTTTCTTT. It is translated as CSVAPRQNTEAFF. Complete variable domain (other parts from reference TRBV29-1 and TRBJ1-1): SAVISQKPSRDICQRGTSLTIQCQVDSQVTMMFWYRQQPGQSLTLIATANQGSEATYESGFVIDKFPISRPNLTFSTLTVSNMSPEDSSIYLCSVAPRQNTEAFFGQGTRLTVV.

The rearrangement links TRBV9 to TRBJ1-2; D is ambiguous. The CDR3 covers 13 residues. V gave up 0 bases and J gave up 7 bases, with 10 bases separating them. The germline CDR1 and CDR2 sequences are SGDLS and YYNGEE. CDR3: CASSVELGGGYTF. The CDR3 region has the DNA TGTGCCAGCAGCGTAGAGCTCGGAGGTGGCTACACCTTC.

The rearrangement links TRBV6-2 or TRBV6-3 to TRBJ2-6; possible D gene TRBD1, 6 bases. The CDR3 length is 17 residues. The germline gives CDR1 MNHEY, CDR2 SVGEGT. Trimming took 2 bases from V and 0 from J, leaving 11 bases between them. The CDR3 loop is CASSYGGSASGANVLTF. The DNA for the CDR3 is TGTGCCAGCAGTTACGGGGGCTCGGCCTCTGGGGCCAACGTCCTGACTTTC.

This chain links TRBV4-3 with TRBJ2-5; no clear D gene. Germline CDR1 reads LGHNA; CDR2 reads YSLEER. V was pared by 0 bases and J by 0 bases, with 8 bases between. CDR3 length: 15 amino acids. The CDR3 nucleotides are TGCGCCAGCAGCCAAGACTCGGGTCACCAAGAGACCCAGTACTTC. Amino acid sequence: CASSQDSGHQETQYF.

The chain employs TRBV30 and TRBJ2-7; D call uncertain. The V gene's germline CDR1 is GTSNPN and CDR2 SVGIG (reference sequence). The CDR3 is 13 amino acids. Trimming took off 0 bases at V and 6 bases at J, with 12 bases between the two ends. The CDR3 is CAWSVKIAFEQYF. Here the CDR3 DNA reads TGTGCCTGGAGTGTAAAAATAGCTTTCGAGCAGTACTTC.

Written as DNA, the CDR3 is TGCGCCAGCAGCCAGGCGGGGGGGCTCTTCGATGAGCAGTTCTTC. Translation: CASSQAGGLFDEQFF. The rearrangement links TRBV4-1 to TRBJ2-1, with 9 bases that match TRBD2. Germline lookup yields CDR1 MGHRA and CDR2 YSYEKL. V was pared by 3 bases and J by 8 bases, with 8 bases of the junction left unmatched. The CDR3 totals 15 residues.

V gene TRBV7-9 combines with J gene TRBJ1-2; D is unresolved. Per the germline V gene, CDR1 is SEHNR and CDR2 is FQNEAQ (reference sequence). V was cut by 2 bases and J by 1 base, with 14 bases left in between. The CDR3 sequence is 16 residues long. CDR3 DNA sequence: TGTGCCAGCAGCTTAAGGTTGGACGAGGGTAACTATGGCTACACCTTC. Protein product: CASSLRLDEGNYGYTF.

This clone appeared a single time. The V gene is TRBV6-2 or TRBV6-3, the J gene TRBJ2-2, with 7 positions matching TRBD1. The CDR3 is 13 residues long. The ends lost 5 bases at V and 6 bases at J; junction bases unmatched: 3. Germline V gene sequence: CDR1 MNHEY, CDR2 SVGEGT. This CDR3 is CASSDRVAGELFF. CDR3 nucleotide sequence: TGTGCCAGCAGTGACAGGGTCGCCGGGGAGCTGTTTTTT.

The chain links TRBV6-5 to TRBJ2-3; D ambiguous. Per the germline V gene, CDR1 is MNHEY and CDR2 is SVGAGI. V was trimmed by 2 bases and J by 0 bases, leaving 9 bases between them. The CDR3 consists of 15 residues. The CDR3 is CASSYQVSSTDTQYF. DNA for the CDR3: TGTGCCAGCAGTTACCAGGTATCTAGCACAGATACGCAGTATTTT.

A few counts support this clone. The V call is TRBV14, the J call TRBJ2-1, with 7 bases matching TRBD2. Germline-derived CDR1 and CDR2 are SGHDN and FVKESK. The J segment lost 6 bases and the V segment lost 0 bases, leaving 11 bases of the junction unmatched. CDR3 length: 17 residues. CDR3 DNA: TGTGCCAGCAGCCAAGAGCGGCGGGGGTACGACTTCAATGAGCAGTTCTTC. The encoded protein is CASSQERRGYDFNEQFF.

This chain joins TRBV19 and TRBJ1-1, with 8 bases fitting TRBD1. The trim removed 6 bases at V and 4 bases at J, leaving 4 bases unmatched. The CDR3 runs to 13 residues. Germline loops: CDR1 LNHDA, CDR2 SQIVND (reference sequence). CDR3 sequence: CASSNRGGTEAFF. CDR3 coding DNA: TGTGCCAGTAGCAACAGGGGGGGCACTGAAGCTTTCTTT.

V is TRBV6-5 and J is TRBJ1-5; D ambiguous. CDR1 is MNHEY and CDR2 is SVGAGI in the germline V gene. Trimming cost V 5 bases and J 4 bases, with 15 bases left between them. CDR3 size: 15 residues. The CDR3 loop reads CASSPRGFGNQPQHF. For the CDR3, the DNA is TGTGCCAGCAGTCCTAGAGGTTTCGGTAATCAGCCCCAGCATTTT.

The chain's CDR3 is CASRKLSAGWWSGNQPQHF. For the CDR3, the DNA is TGTGCCAGCAGGAAGCTATCGGCAGGGTGGTGGTCCGGCAATCAGCCCCAGCATTTT. The rearrangement uses TRBV21-1 and TRBJ1-5; the D segment call TRBD1 is taken from the table without a DNA check. TRBV21-1 is classified as a pseudogene. This CDR3 spans 19 amino acids.

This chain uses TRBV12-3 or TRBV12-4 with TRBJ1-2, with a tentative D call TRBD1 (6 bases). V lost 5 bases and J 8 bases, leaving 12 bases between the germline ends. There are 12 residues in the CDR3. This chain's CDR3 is CASSPPGVGYTF. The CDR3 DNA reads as TGTGCCAGCAGTCCCCCAGGGGTCGGCTACACCTTC.

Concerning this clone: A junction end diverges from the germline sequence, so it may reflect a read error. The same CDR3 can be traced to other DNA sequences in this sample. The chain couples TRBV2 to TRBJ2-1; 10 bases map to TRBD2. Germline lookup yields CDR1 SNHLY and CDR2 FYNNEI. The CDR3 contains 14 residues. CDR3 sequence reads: CASSVLAGEDEQFF. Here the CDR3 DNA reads TGTGCCAGCAGTGTCCTAGCGGGAGAAGATGAGCAATTCTTC.

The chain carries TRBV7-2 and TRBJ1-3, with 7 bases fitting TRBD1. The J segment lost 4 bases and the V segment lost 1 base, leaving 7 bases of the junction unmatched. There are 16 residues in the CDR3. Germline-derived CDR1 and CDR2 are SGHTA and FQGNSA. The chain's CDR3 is CASSLESRGIGNTIYF. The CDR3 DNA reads TGTGCCAGCAGCTTAGAGTCCAGGGGGATCGGAAACACCATATATTTT. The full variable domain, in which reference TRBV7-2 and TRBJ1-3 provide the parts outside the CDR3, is GAGVSQSPSNKVTEKGKDVELRCDPISGHTALYWYRQSLGQGLEFLIYFQGNSAPDKSGLPSDRFSAERTGGSVSTLTIQRTQQEDSAVYLCASSLESRGIGNTIYFGEGSWLTVV.

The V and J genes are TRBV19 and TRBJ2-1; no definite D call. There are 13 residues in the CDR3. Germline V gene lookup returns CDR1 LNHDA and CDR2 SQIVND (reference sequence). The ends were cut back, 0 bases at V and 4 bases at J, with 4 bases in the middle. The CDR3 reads CASSIDAYNEQFF. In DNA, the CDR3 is TGTGCCAGTAGTATAGATGCGTACAATGAGCAGTTCTTC.

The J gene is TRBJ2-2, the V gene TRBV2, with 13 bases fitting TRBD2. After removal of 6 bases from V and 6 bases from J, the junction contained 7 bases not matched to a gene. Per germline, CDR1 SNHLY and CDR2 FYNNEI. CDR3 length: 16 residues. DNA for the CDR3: TGTGCCAGCAGAGCCGGGACTAGCGGGACGTCCGGGGAGCTGTTTTTT. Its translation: CASRAGTSGTSGELFF.

The CDR3 nucleotides read TGTGCCAGCTCACCAAGGGGGGGGATTATGGACACTGAAGCTTTCTTT. This translates into CASSPRGGIMDTEAFF. The chain uses TRBV18 and TRBJ1-1, with D possibly being TRBD1 (6 bases). The CDR3 runs to 16 residues. Germline assignment: CDR1 KGHSH and CDR2 LQKENI. V was shortened by 2 bases and J by 3 bases, with 16 bases between the two germline ends. The whole variable domain, filled in from reference TRBV18 and TRBJ1-1, reads NAGVMQNPRHLVRRRGQEARLRCSPMKGHSHVYWYRQLPEEGLKFMVYLQKENIIDESGMPKERFSAEFPKEGPSILRIQQVVRGDSAAYFCASSPRGGIMDTEAFFGQGTRLTVV.

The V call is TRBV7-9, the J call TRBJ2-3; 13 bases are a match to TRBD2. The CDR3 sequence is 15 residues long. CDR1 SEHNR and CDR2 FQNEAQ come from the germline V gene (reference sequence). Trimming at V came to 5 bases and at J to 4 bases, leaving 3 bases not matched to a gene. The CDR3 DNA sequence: TGTGCCAGCAGCACAGGACTAGCGGGGGCAGATACGCAGTATTTT. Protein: CASSTGLAGADTQYF.

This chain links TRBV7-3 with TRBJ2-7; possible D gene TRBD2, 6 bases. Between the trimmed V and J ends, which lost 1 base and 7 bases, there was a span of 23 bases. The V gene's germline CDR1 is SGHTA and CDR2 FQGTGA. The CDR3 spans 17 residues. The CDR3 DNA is TGTGCCAGCAGCTTAAAGGGAGGCCAGGGAGTCCCTCGGGAGCAGTACTTC. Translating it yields CASSLKGGQGVPREQYF.

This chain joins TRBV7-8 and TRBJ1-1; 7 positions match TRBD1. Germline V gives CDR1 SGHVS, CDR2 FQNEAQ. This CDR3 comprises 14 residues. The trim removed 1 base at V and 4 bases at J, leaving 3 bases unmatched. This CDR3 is CASSLETGRTEAFF. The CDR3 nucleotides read TGTGCCAGCAGCTTAGAGACAGGGCGCACTGAAGCTTTCTTT.

The CDR3 region is CASSVGAGGLYEQYF. In DNA form, the CDR3 reads TGTGCCAGCAGCGTAGGAGCGGGGGGGCTCTACGAGCAGTACTTC. The chain links TRBV9 to TRBJ2-7, with TRBD2 identical over 10 bases. After removal of 0 bases from V and 3 bases from J, the junction contained 3 bases not matched to a gene. Germline-derived CDR1 and CDR2 are SGDLS and YYNGEE. CDR3 length: 15 amino acids.

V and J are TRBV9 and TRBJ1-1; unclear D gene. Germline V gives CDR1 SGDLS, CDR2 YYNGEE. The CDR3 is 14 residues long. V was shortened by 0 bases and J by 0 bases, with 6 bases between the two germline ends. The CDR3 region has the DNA TGTGCCAGCAGCGTAGGGAGAATGAACACTGAAGCTTTCTTT. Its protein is CASSVGRMNTEAFF.

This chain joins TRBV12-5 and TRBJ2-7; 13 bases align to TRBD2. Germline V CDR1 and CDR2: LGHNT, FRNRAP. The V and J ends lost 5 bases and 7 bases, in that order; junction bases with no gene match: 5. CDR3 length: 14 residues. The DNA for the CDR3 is TGTGCTAGTGGTCCTACTAGCGGGAGGGTTGAGCAGTACTTC. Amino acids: CASGPTSGRVEQYF.

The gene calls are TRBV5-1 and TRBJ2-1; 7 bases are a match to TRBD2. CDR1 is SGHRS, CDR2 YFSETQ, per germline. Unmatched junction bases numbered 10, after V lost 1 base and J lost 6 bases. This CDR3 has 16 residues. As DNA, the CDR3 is TGCGCCAGCAGCTTGAGGGTGGCGGGAGTGGCCAATGAGCAGTTCTTC. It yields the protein CASSLRVAGVANEQFF.